Below are 21 T cell receptor beta chains sequenced from a single sample in a study of control samples from healthy donors and cancer patients (dated by TCRdb to between 2020 and 2021). The library was made by the immunoSEQ multiplex PCR assay. TCRdb obtained this table from immuneACCESS and retained in-frame rearrangements with V and J assigned. These tables miss some clones; where compared with another copy, unresolved V genes account for less than half of the shortfall, and the remainder is unexplained. Across this sample there are 75,000 to 100,000 clones, with nearly 90% seen only once. Clones ranked in the top ten supply approximately 6% of the sample. What was sequenced was blood. The receptors stem from a man aged 45-60 years in good health.

The chain links TRBV7-9 to TRBJ1-3, with a tentative D call TRBD1 (5 bases). This CDR3 has 15 residues. V lost 4 bases, J lost 0 bases, and 10 bases lay in between. Germline values: CDR1 SEHNR, CDR2 FQNEAQ (reference sequence). CDR3 DNA: TGTGCCAGCAGCTCGGGACGGACCTCTGGAAACACCATATATTTT. It is translated as CASSSGRTSGNTIYF.

This chain joins TRBV18 and TRBJ2-2, with unresolved D. The CDR3 sequence is 15 residues long. Trimming took off 0 bases at V and 7 bases at J, with 12 bases between the two ends. Germline-derived CDR1 and CDR2 are KGHSH and LQKENI. CDR3 in DNA: TGTGCCAGCTCACCACCTGGGCAGCAAGGCGGGGAGCTGTTTTTT. Its protein is CASSPPGQQGGELFF.

This clone was counted a single time. V and J are TRBV10-2 and TRBJ1-1; D possibly corresponds to TRBD1 (5 bases). Germline V gene data show CDR1 as WSHSY and CDR2 as SAAADI. V shed 4 bases and J shed 1 base, with 7 bases lying between them. The CDR3 covers 13 residues. The CDR3 reads CASSATGNTEAFF. CDR3 DNA sequence: TGCGCCAGCAGTGCCACAGGGAACACTGAAGCTTTCTTT.

The V call is TRBV18, the J call TRBJ2-2; weak D call: TRBD1 (5 bases). The germline V gene has CDR1 KGHSH and CDR2 LQKENI. The CDR3 consists of 14 residues. The V end was cut by 3 bases, the J end by 6 bases, with 11 bases between. The CDR3 loop reads CASSPPTGPGELFF. The CDR3 nucleotides read TGTGCCAGCTCACCCCCCACAGGACCCGGGGAGCTGTTTTTT.

The rearrangement links TRBV2 to TRBJ1-5, with 8 nucleotides matching TRBD1. Germline CDR1 is SNHLY and CDR2 is FYNNEI. V lost 4 bases and J lost 6; bases outside the gene matches: 5. This CDR3 region has 14 residues. The CDR3 DNA sequence: TGTGCCAGCAGTGCTGGACAGGGAGGTCAGCCCCAGCATTTT. Protein: CASSAGQGGQPQHF.

V usage is TRBV10-3 and J usage is TRBJ2-1; possible D gene TRBD2, 5 bases. Trimming took off 5 bases at V and 10 bases at J, with 15 bases between the two ends. The CDR3 length is 13 residues. Per the germline V gene, CDR1 is ENHRY and CDR2 is SYGVKD. In DNA form, the CDR3 reads TGTGCCATCAGTCAGTTACTAGGTGGCGAGCAGTTCTTC. Its protein product is CAISQLLGGEQFF.

This clone turned up a few times. This chain links TRBV4-2 with TRBJ2-2, with TRBD2 as a possible D gene (5 bases). The germline gives CDR1 LGHNA, CDR2 YNFKEQ. Trimming shortened V by 2 bases and J by 6 bases, and 7 bases separated the two germline ends. This CDR3 has 13 amino acids. The CDR3 region is CASSQREPGELFF. The DNA for the CDR3 is TGTGCCAGCAGCCAAAGGGAGCCCGGGGAGCTGTTTTTT.

This clone appeared a few times. V gene TRBV9 combines with J gene TRBJ1-4, with unresolved D. V gave up 7 bases and J gave up 2 bases, with 9 bases separating them. The CDR3 covers 13 residues. Germline CDR1 is SGDLS and CDR2 is YYNGEE. The CDR3 loop reads CASGGQTNEKLFF. The DNA for the CDR3 is TGTGCCAGCGGTGGGCAGACTAATGAAAAACTGTTTTTT.

V is TRBV9 and J is TRBJ2-2, with a tentative D call TRBD2 (6 bases). This CDR3 is built from 15 residues. The germline V gene encodes CDR1 SGDLS and CDR2 YYNGEE. V gave up 0 bases and J gave up 4 bases, with 10 bases separating them. The CDR3: CASSVGGVSTGELFF. CDR3 nucleotide sequence: TGTGCCAGCAGCGTAGGGGGGGTGTCCACCGGGGAGCTGTTTTTT.

The chain links TRBV12-3 or TRBV12-4 to TRBJ1-1; tentatively, D is TRBD1 (6 bases). V was clipped by 7 bases and J by 4 bases, with 10 bases between them. The CDR3 loop spans 12 amino acids. The CDR3 DNA follows: TGTGCCAGCACTGTCAGGGGCACTGAAGCTTTCTTT. The encoded protein is CASTVRGTEAFF.

The CDR3 is CSARDTDTQYF. In DNA form, the CDR3 reads TGCAGTGCTAGAGACACAGATACGCAGTATTTT. The chain recombines TRBV20-1 with TRBJ2-3; no firm D call. Germline lookup yields CDR1 DFQATT and CDR2 SNEGSKA (reference sequence). The ends were cut back, 0 bases at V and 2 bases at J, with 0 bases in the middle. The CDR3 runs 11 residues.

CDR3 amino acids: CATSELVSTEAFF. CDR3 in DNA: TGTGCCACTTCAGAACTGGTAAGCACTGAAGCTTTCTTT. The rearrangement joins TRBV2 to TRBJ1-1; the D is unclear. The CDR3 length is 13 residues. CDR1 is SNHLY, CDR2 FYNNEI, per germline. Trimming stripped 10 bases from V and 4 bases from J, with 16 bases between.

V and J are TRBV27 and TRBJ2-1; TRBD2 is a possible D gene (6 bases). In germline, CDR1 is MNHEY, CDR2 SMNVEV (reference sequence). The V gene lost 4 bases and the J gene lost 0 bases, with 13 bases spanning the gap. The CDR3 has 16 residues. The CDR3 here is CASSYGGRSSYNEQFF. The CDR3 nucleotides read TGTGCCAGCAGTTACGGGGGTAGGAGCTCCTACAATGAGCAGTTCTTC.

This chain joins TRBV27 and TRBJ2-3, with a tentative D call TRBD2 (6 bases). CDR1 is MNHEY and CDR2 is SMNVEV in the germline V gene (reference sequence). V lost 2 bases, J lost 1 base, and 13 bases lay in between. This CDR3 contains 16 residues. CDR3 DNA: TGTGCCAGCAGTTTAGGCGGGACTCGGGGCACAGATACGCAGTATTTT. Translating it yields CASSLGGTRGTDTQYF.

This rearrangement joins TRBV3-1 (or the pseudogene TRBV3-2) to TRBJ2-7; D gene unclear. V shed 0 bases and J shed 2 bases, with 5 bases lying between them. CDR1 LGHDT and CDR2 YNNKEL come from the germline V gene (reference sequence). This CDR3 is built from 13 residues. CDR3 in amino acids: CASSQEAAYEQYF. The CDR3 DNA is TGTGCCAGCAGCCAAGAGGCAGCCTACGAGCAGTACTTC.

The chain uses TRBV19 and TRBJ2-4, with a possible D match to TRBD1 (6 bases). The CDR3 sequence is 17 residues long. CDR1 LNHDA and CDR2 SQIVND come from the germline V gene (reference sequence). Trimming pared 2 bases from V and 4 bases from J, leaving 18 bases between. The CDR3 sequence is CASSIRRGGSEKNIQYF. The CDR3 DNA sequence: TGTGCCAGTAGTATAAGGCGTGGGGGCAGCGAGAAAAACATTCAGTACTTC.

This chain connects TRBV7-8 to TRBJ1-5; 7 positions agree with TRBD1. In germline, CDR1 is SGHVS, CDR2 FQNEAQ. The ends lost 2 bases at V and 4 bases at J; junction bases unmatched: 8. The CDR3 loop spans 16 amino acids. The CDR3 reads CASSLTMTGTNQPQHF. The CDR3 DNA follows: TGTGCCAGCAGCTTAACTATGACAGGGACGAATCAGCCCCAGCATTTT.

V usage is TRBV5-1 and J usage is TRBJ2-1, with 11 positions matching TRBD2. Trimming removed 0 bases from V and 8 bases from J; junction bases left unmatched: 7. CDR1 and CDR2 (germline): SGHRS, YFSETQ. This CDR3 is 16 amino acids long. This CDR3 is CASSLDRLAGKDEQFF. CDR3 coding DNA: TGCGCCAGCAGCTTGGATAGACTAGCGGGGAAGGATGAGCAGTTCTTC.

The chain joins TRBV6-1 to TRBJ1-6; D is unresolved. Trimming took off 2 bases at V and 9 bases at J, with 8 bases between the two ends. The CDR3 spans 13 residues. Germline loops: CDR1 MNHNS, CDR2 SASEGT. CDR3 sequence reads: CASSEMGSSPLHF. The DNA of the CDR3 is TGTGCCAGCAGTGAAATGGGGTCTTCACCCCTCCACTTT.

In this sample, this clone turned up once. This sequence joins TRBV3-1 (or the pseudogene TRBV3-2) and TRBJ2-5, with TRBD2 matching over 11 bases. This CDR3 region has 16 residues. V lost 2 bases to trimming and J lost 4 bases; unmatched junction nucleotides: 6. Germline CDR1 reads LGHDT; CDR2 reads YNNKEL (reference sequence). CDR3 region: CASSQLAGGPGETQYF. As DNA, the CDR3 is TGTGCCAGCAGCCAATTAGCGGGGGGGCCGGGAGAGACCCAGTACTTC.

The rearrangement joins TRBV2 to TRBJ1-6, with 10 bases identical to TRBD1. Per the germline V gene, CDR1 is SNHLY and CDR2 is FYNNEI. The J segment lost 10 bases and the V segment lost 3 bases, leaving 3 bases of the junction unmatched. This CDR3 region has 14 residues. CDR3 residues: CASSEGQGFSPLHF. CDR3 DNA: TGTGCCAGCAGTGAGGGACAGGGGTTCTCACCCCTCCACTTT.